Listed below are T cell receptor beta chains from one sample, sequenced in a study of technical replicates of blood from a few donors. The protocol was immunoSEQ multiplex PCR, while the TCRdb copy is restricted to in-frame clones and leaves out a portion. Here the sample spans some 70,000 clones, roughly 90% being singletons. The sequencing sample was made of PBMCs. Every receptor here comes from a human donor in good health. Some clones in this sample may be carry-over from other donors' samples. CDR3s leave out the opening cysteine and the closing phenylalanine or tryptophan.

TRBV29-1	TRBJ2-3	SVVIDTQY
TRBV11-1	TRBJ2-5	ASSLRGGETQY
TRBV7-3	TRBJ1-2	ASSSRPGQGGGGYT
TRBV30	TRBJ2-2	AWSVSRSRGNPGELF
TRBV5-6	TRBJ2-1	ASSLVASGPNEQF
TRBV7-8	TRBJ1-5	ASSLAPDQPQH
TRBV14	TRBJ2-7	ASSPSGGFWEQY
TRBV5-6	TRBJ2-7	ASSLTVPYEQY
TRBV7-2	TRBJ2-7	ASSLRQGAEEQY
TRBV6-5	TRBJ2-7	ASGGTSGLYEQY
TRBV4-1	TRBJ1-6	ASSQEGRGTSPLH
TRBV5-1	TRBJ2-3	ASSLDSFTDTQY
TRBV19	TRBJ2-2	ASRGTGSGELF
TRBV25-1	TRBJ1-6	ASSELAQGINSPLH